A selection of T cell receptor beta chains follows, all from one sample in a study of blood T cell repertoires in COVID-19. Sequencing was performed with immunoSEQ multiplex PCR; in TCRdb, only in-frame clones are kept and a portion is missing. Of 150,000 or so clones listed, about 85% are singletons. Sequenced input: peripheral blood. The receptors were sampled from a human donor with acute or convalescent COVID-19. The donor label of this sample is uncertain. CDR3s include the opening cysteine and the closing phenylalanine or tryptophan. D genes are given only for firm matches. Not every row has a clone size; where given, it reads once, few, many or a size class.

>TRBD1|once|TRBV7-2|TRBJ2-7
TGTGCCAGCAGCGAGCGACAGGGGGGGCAGTACTTC
CASSERQGGQYF
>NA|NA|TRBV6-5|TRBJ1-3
TGTGCCAGCAGTTCTTGGCCCTCTGGAAACACCATATATTTT
CASSSWPSGNTIYF
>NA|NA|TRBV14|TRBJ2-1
TGTGCCAGCAGCCAAGATTTCGACAATGAGCAGTTCTTC
CASSQDFDNEQFF
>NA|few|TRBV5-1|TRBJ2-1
TGCGCCAGCAGTTCACCGACAGGATACAATGAGCAGTTCTTC
CASSSPTGYNEQFF
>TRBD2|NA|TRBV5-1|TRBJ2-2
TGCGCCAGCAGCTTGTCGGCGGGGGGGCCCACCGGGGAGCTGTTTTTT
CASSLSAGGPTGELFF
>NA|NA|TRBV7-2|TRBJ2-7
TGTGCCAGCAGCTCCGGTTACCCCGGCTACGAGCAGTACTTC
CASSSGYPGYEQYF
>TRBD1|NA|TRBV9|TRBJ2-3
TGTGCCAGCAGCCAGGACAGGCAGGGAGATACGCAGTATTTT
CASSQDRQGDTQYF
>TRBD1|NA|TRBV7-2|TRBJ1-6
TGTGCCAGCAGACAGGGGTTGTCCGATAATTCACCCCTCCACTTT
CASRQGLSDNSPLHF
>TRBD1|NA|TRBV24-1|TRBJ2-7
TGTGCCACCAGTGATAGTGGGACAGGGGGCAACGAGCAGTACTTC
CATSDSGTGGNEQYF
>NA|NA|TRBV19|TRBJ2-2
TGTGCCAGTATGGAGTGGAACACCGGGGAGCTGTTTTTT
CASMEWNTGELFF
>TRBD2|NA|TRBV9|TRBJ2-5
TGTGCCAGCAGCGTAGGCCTTAGCGGGGGGGCAGAGACCCAGTACTTC
CASSVGLSGGAETQYF
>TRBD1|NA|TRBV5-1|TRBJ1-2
TGCGCCAGCAGCTTGGAGGGGGCGACCCTCTATGGCTACACCTTC
CASSLEGATLYGYTF
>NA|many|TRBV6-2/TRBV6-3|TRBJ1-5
TGTGCCAGCAGTTACTTACAGGGCCATCAGCCCCAGCATTTT
CASSYLQGHQPQHF
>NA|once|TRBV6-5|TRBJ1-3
TGTGCCAGCAGTTTGGACAGTGCAGGAAACACCATATATTTT
CASSLDSAGNTIYF
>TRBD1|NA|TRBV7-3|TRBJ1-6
TGTGCCAGCAGCTTAACCGGGCAGGGACAGTCACCCCTCCACTTT
CASSLTGQGQSPLHF
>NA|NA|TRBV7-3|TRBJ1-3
TGTGCCAGCAGCCTCTTTGGAAACACCATATATTTT
CASSLFGNTIYF
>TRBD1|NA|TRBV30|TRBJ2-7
TGTGCCTGGAGTATCTCAGGGGGTACAGGGGAGCAGTACTTC
CAWSISGGTGEQYF
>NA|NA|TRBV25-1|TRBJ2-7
TGTGCCAGCAGTGACCCGGGGGACGGGAACTACGAGCAGTACTTC
CASSDPGDGNYEQYF
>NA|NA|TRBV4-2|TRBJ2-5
TGTGCCAGCAGCCAAGATTGGCGCAGGGGTGGAGAGACCCAGTACTTC
CASSQDWRRGGETQYF
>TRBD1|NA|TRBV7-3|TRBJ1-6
TGTGCCAGCAGCCTGCGGGACAGGAATTCACCCCTCCACTTT
CASSLRDRNSPLHF
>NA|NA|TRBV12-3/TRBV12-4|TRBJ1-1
TGTGCCAGCAGCTTCTACCCTGCTGAAGCTTTCTTT
CASSFYPAEAFF
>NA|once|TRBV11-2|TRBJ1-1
TGTGCCAGCAGTCCCGGGGTTCACACTGAAGCTTTCTTT
CASSPGVHTEAFF
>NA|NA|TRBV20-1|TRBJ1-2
TGCAGTGCTTATCAGGGCTATGGCTACACCTTC
CSAYQGYGYTF
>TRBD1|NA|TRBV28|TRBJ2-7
TGTGCCAGCAGTTCTCCCGGGACAGGGTTGTACGAGCAGTACTTC
CASSSPGTGLYEQYF
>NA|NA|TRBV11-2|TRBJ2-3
TGTGCCAGCAGCCCTAACCCATCAGATACGCAGTATTTT
CASSPNPSDTQYF
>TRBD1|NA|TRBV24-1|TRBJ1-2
TGTGCCACCAGTGAAAGATCGGGACAGGGCAAGGGGGGCTACACCTTC
CATSERSGQGKGGYTF
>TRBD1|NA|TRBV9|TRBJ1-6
TGTGCCAGCAGCTTACAGGGGAGGCGAAATTCACCCCTCCACTTT
CASSLQGRRNSPLHF
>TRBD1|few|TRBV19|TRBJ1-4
TGTGCCAGTAGTAACAGGGGGGCGAGTGAAAAACTGTTTTTT
CASSNRGASEKLFF
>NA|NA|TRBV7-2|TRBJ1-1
TGTGCCAGCAGCTTAGGAGGGGGAGGGGGCACTGAAGCTTTCTTT
CASSLGGGGGTEAFF
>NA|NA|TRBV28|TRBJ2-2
TGTGCCAGCAGTTTCCAGAACACCGGGGAGCTGTTTTTT
CASSFQNTGELFF
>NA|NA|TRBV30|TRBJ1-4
TGTGCCTGGAGTGTCCGTCTAAATGAAAAACTGTTTTTT
CAWSVRLNEKLFF
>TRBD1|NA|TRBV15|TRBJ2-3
TGTGCCACAGGACAGGGTGAGAATACGCAGTATTTT
CATGQGENTQYF
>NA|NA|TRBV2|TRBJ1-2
TGTGCCAGCAGTCCGGCAGGGCCCTTCTATGGCTACACCTTC
CASSPAGPFYGYTF
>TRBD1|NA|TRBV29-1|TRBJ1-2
TGCAGCGCCGCCATACAGGGGAGTAGAGGCTACACCTTC
CSAAIQGSRGYTF
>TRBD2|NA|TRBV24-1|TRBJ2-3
TGTGCCACCAGTGATCCTGGACTAGCAGATACGCAGTATTTT
CATSDPGLADTQYF
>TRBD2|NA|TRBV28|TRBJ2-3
TGTGCCAGCAGCCGGAGACTAGCGGGGGTTCGGACAGATACGCAGTATTTT
CASSRRLAGVRTDTQYF
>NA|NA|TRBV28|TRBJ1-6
TGTGCCAGCAGGGCGAGACTCCCGGATAATTCACCCCTCCACTTT
CASRARLPDNSPLHF
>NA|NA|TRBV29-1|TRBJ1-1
TGCAGCGAATACAGGGTAATGAACACTGAAGCTTTCTTT
CSEYRVMNTEAFF
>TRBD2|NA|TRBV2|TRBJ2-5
TGTGCCAGCACGGGACCGAGCGGGGGGGGTGGAGAGACCCAGTACTTC
CASTGPSGGGGETQYF
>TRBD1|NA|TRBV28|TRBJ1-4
TGTGCCAGCAGTTTGCAGGGGGCTAATGAAAAACTGTTTTTT
CASSLQGANEKLFF
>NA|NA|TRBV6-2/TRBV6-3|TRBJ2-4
TGTGCCAGCAGTTACCCGGGGTGGGAAGCCAAAAACATTCAGTACTTC
CASSYPGWEAKNIQYF
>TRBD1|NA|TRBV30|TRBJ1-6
TGTGCCTGGAGCTGGAACAGGGGAAATTCACCCCTCCACTTT
CAWSWNRGNSPLHF
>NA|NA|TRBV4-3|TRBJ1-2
TGCGCCAGCAGCCAAGATTGGACCCCGCGCGGGGGCTACACCTTC
CASSQDWTPRGGYTF